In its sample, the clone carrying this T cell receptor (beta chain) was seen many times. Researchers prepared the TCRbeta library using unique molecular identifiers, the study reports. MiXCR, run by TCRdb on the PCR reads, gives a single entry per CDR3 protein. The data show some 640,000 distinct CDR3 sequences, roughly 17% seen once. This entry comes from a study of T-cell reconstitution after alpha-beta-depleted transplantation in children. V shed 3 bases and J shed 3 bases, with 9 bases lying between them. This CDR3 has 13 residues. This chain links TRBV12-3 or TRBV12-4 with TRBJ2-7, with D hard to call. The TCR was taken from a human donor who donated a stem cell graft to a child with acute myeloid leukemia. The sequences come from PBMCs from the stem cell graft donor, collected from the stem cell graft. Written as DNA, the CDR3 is TGTGCCAGCAGTTTGACCGAAAACTACGAGCAGTACTTC. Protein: CASSLTENYEQYF.